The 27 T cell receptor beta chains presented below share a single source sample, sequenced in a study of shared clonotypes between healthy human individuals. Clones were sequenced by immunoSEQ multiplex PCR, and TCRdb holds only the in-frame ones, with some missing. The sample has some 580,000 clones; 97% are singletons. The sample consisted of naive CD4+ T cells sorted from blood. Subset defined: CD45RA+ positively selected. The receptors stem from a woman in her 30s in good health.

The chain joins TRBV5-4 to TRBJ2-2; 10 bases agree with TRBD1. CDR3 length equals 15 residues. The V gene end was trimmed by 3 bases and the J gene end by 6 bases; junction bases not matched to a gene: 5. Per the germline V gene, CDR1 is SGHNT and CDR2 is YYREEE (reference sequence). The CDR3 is CASSSGTGDSGELFF. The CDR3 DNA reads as TGTGCCAGCAGCTCAGGGACAGGGGATTCCGGGGAGCTGTTTTTT.

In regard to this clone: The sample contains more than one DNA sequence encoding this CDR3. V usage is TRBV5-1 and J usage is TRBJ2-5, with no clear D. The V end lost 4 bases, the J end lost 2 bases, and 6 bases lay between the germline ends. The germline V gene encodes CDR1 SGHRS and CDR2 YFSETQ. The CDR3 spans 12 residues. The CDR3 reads CASSSSQETQYF. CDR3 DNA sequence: TGCGCCAGCAGCAGTTCACAAGAGACCCAGTACTTC.

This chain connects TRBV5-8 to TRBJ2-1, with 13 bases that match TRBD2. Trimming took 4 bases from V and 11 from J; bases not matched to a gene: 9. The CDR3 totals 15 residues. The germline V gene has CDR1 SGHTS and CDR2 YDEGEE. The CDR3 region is CASSSGLAGVKKQFF. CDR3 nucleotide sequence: TGTGCCAGCAGCAGCGGACTAGCGGGAGTAAAGAAGCAGTTCTTC.

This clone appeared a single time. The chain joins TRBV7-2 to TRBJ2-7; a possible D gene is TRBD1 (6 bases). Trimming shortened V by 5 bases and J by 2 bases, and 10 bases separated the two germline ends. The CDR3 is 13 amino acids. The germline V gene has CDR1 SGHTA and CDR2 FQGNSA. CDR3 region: CASSRDTTYEQYF. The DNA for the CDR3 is TGTGCCAGCAGCCGGGACACAACCTACGAGCAGTACTTC.

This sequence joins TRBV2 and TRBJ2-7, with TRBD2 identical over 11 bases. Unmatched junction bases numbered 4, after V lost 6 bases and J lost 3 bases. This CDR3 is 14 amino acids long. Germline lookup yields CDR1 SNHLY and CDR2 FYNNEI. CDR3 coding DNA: TGTGCCAGCAGGCCGGGACTAGCGGACTACGAGCAGTACTTC. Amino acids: CASRPGLADYEQYF.

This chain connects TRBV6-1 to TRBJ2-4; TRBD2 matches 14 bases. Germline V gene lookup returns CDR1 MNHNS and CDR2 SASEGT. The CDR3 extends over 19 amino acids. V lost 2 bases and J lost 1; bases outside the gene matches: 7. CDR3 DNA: TGTGCCAGCAGTGAATCTGGGACTAGCGGGAGAAGGGCCAAAAACATTCAGTACTTC. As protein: CASSESGTSGRRAKNIQYF.

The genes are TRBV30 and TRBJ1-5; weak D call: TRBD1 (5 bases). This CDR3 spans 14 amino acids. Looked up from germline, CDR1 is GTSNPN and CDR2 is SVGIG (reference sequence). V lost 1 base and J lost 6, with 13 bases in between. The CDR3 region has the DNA TGTGCCTGGAGTGCCGGGACTGAGGGTCAGCCCCAGCATTTT. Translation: CAWSAGTEGQPQHF.

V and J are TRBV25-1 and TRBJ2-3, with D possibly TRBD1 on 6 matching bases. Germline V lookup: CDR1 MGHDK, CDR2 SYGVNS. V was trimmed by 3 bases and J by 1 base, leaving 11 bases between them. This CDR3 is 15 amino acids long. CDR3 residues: CASSDEGEGTDTQYF. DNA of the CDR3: TGTGCCAGCAGTGACGAGGGGGAAGGCACAGATACGCAGTATTTT.

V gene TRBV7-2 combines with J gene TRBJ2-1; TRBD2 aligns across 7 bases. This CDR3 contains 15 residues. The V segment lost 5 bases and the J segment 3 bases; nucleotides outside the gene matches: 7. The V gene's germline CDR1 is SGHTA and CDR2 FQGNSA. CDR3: CASSQSGTHYNEQFF. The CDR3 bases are TGTGCCAGCAGCCAGAGCGGGACCCACTACAATGAGCAGTTCTTC.

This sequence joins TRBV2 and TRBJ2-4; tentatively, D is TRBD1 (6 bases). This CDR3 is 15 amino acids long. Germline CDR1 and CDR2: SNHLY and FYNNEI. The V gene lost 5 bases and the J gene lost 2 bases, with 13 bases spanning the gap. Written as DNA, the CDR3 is TGTGCCAGCAGTTACGACAGGAGTACCAAAAACATTCAGTACTTC. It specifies CASSYDRSTKNIQYF.

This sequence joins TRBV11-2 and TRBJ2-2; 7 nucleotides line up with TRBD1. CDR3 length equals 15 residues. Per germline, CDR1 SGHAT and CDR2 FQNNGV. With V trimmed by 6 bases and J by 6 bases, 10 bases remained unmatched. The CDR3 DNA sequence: TGTGCCAGCAGAACGGGACCCCAGGGGGCCGGGGAGCTGTTTTTT. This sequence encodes CASRTGPQGAGELFF.

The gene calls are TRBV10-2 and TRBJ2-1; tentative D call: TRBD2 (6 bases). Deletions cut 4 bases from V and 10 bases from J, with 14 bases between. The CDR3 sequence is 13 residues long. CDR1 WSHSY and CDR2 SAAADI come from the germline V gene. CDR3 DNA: TGCGCCAGCAGTGTGTACCAGGAGGGCGAGCAGTTCTTC. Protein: CASSVYQEGEQFF.

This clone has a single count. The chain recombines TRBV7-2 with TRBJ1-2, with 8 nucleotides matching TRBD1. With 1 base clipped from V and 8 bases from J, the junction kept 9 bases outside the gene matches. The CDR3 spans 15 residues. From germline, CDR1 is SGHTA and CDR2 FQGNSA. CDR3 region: CASSLVVGQEEGYTF. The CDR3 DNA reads TGTGCCAGCAGCTTAGTCGTGGGACAGGAGGAGGGCTACACCTTC.

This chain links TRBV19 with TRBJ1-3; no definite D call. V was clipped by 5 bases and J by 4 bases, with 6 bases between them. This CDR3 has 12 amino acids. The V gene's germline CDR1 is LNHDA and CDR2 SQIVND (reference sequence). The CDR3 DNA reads TGTGCCAGTAGTTGGAACGGAAACACCATATATTTT. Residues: CASSWNGNTIYF.

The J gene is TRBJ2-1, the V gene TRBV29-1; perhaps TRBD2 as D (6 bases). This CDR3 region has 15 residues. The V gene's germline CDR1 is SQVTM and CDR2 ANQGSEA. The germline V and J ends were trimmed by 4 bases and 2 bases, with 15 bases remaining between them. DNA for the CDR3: TGCAGCGTTGCTGGAGGGCCCGAACCCTACAATGAGCAGTTCTTC. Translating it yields CSVAGGPEPYNEQFF.

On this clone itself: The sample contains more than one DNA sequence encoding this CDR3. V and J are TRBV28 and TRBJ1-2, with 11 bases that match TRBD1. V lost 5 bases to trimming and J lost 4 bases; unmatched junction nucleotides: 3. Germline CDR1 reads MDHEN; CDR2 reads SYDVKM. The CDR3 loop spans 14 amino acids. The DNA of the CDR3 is TGTGCCAGCAGTCCAGGGACAGGGGGCTATGGCTACACCTTC. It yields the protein CASSPGTGGYGYTF.

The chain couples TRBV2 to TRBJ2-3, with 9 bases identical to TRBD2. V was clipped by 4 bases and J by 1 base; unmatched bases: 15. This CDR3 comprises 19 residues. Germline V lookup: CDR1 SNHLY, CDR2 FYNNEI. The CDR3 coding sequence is TGTGCCAGCAGTGTTGGTAGCGGGAGTGGCGTGAAGGGCACAGATACGCAGTATTTT. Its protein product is CASSVGSGSGVKGTDTQYF.

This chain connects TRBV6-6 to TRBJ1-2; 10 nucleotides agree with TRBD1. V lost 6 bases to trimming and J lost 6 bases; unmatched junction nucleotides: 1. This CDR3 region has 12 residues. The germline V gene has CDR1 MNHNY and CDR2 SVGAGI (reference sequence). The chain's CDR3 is CASRTGGDGYTF. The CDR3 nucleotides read TGTGCCAGCAGGACAGGGGGCGATGGCTACACCTTC.

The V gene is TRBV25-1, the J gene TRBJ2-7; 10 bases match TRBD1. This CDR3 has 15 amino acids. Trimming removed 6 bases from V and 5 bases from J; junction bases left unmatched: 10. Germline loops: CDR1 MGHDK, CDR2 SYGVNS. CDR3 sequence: CASSYLGTGVNEQYF. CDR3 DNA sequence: TGTGCCAGCAGCTACCTCGGGACAGGGGTTAACGAGCAGTACTTC.

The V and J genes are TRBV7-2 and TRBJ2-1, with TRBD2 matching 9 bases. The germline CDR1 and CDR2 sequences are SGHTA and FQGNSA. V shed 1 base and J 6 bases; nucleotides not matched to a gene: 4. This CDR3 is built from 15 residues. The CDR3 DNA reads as TGTGCCAGCAGCTTAGATGGTAGCGGGGGCAATGAGCAGTTCTTC. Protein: CASSLDGSGGNEQFF.

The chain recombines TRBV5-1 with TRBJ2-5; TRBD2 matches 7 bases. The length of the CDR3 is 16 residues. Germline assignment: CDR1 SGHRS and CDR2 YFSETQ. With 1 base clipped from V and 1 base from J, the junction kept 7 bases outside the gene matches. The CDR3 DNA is TGCGCCAGCAGCTTGCAGGGTAGCGGGTCCCAAGAGACCCAGTACTTC. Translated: CASSLQGSGSQETQYF.

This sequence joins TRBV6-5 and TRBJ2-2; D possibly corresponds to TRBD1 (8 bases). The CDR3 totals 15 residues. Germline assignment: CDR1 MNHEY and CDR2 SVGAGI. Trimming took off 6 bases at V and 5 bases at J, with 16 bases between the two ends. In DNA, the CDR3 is TGTGCCAGCAGCTATGACAGGGGAGGGACCGGGGAGCTGTTTTTT. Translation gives CASSYDRGGTGELFF.

The CDR3 spells CASREDRGINEQYF. Here the CDR3 DNA reads TGTGCCAGCAGGGAGGACAGGGGGATTAACGAGCAGTACTTC. The J gene is TRBJ2-7, the V gene TRBV6-6, with TRBD1 matching over 10 bases. The CDR3 has 14 residues. V was pared by 6 bases and J by 5 bases, with 7 bases of the junction left unmatched. From germline, CDR1 is MNHNY and CDR2 SVGAGI (reference sequence).

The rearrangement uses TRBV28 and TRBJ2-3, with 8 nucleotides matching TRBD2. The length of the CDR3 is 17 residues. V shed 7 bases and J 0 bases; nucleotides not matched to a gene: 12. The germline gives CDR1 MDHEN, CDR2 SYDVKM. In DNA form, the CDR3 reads TGTGCCAGCAAGCCGGGACTAGAGATACTTAGCACAGATACGCAGTATTTT. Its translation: CASKPGLEILSTDTQYF.

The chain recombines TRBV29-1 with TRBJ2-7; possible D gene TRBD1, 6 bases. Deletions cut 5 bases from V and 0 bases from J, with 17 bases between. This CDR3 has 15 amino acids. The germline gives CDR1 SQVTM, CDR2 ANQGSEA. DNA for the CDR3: TGCAGCGTTCAAACAGGGTCCGGGGACTCCTACGAGCAGTACTTC. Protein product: CSVQTGSGDSYEQYF.

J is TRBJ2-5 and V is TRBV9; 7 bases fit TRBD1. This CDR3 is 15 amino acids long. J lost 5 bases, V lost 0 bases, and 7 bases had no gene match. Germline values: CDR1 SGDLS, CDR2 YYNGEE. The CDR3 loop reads CASSVDRGRRETQYF. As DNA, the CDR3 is TGTGCCAGCAGCGTAGACAGGGGTCGGCGGGAGACCCAGTACTTC.

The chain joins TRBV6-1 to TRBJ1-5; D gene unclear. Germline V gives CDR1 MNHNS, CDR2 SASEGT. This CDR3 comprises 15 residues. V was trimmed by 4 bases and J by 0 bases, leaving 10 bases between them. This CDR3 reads CASSGGFYSNQPQHF. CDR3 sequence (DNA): TGTGCCAGCAGTGGAGGGTTTTATAGCAATCAGCCCCAGCATTTT.